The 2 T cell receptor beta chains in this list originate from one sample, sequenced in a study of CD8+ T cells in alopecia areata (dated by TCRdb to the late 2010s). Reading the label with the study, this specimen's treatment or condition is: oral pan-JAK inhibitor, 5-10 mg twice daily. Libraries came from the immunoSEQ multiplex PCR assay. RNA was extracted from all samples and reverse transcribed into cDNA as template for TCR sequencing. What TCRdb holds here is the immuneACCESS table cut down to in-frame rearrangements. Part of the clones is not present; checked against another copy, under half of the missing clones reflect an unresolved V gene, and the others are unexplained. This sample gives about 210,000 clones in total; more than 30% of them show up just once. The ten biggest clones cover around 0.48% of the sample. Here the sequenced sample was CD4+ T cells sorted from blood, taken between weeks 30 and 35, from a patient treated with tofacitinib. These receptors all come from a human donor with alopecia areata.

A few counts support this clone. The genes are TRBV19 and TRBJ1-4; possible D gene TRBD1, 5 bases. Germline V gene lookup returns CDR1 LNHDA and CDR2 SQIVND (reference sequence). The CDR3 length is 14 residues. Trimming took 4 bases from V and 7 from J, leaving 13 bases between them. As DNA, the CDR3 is TGTGCCAGTAGTAAATGGCAGGGAGGTGAAAAACTGTTTTTT. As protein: CASSKWQGGEKLFF.

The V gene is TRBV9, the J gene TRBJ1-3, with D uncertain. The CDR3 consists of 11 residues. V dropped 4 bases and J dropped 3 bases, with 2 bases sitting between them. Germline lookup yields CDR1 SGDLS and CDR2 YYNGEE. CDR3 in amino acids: CASSFGNTIYF. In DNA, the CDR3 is TGTGCCAGCAGCTTTGGAAACACCATATATTTT.